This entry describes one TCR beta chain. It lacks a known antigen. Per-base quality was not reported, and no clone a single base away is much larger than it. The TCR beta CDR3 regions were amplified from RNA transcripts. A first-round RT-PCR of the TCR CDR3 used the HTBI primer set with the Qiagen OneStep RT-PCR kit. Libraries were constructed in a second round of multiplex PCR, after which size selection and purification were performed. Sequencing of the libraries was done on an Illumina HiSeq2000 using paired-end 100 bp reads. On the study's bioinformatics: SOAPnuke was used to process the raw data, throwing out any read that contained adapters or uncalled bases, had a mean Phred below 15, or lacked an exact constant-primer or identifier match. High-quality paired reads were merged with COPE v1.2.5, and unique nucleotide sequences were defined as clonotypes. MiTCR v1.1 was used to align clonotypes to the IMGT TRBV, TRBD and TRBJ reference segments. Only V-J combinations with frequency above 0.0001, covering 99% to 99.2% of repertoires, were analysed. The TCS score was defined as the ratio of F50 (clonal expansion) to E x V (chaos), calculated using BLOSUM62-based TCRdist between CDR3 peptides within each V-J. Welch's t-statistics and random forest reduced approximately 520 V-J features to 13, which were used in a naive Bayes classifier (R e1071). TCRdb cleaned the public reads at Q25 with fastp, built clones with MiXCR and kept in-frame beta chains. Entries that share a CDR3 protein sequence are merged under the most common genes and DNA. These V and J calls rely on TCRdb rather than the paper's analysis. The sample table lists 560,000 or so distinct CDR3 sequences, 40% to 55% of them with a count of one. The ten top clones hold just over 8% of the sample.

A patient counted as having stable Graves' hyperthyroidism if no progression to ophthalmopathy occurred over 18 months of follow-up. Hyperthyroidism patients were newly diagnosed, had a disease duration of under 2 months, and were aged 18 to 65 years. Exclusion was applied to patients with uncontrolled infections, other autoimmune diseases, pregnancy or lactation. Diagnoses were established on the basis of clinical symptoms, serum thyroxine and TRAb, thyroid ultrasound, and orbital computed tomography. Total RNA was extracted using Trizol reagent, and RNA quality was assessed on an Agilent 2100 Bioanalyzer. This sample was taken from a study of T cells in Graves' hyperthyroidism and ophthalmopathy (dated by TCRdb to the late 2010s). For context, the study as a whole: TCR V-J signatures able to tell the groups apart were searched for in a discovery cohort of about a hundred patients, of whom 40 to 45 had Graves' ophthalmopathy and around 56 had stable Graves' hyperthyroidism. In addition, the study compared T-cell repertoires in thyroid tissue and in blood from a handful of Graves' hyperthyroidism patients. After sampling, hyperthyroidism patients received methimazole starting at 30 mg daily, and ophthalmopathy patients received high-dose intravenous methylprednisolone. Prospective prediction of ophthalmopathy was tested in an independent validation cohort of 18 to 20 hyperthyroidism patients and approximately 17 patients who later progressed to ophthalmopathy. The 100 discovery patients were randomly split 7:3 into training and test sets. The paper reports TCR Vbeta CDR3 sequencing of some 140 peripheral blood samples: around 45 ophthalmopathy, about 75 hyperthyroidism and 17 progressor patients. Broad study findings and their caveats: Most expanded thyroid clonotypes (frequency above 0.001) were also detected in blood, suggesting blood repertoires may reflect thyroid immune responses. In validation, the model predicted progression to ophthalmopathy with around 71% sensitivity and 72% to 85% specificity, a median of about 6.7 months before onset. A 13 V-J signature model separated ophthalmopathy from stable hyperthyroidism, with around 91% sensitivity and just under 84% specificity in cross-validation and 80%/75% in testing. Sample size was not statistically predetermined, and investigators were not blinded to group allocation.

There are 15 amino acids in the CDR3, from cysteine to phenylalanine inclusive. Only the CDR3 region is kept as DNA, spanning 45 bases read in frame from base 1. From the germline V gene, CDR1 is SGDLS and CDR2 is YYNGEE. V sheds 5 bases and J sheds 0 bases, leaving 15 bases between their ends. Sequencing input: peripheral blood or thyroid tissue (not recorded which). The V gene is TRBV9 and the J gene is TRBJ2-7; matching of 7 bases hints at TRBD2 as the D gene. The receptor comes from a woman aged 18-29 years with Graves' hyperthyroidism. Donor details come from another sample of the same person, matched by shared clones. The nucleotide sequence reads TGTGCCAGCAGTATTGGGGGGGCGAGCTCCTACGAGCAGTACTTC. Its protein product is CASSIGGASSYEQYF.